Below are 5 T cell receptor beta chains sequenced from a single sample in a study of shared clonotypes between healthy human individuals. Here immunoSEQ multiplex PCR was the method, and the copy in TCRdb shows in-frame clones only, minus some. The sample has about 380,000 clones, around 96% seen once. The material sequenced was memory CD8+ T cells sorted from blood. Subset specified: CD45RO+ cells pooled with CCR7-negative TemRA cells. These receptors all come from a man aged 25 to 40 in good health.

The rearrangement joins TRBV30 to TRBJ1-1; 8 bases align to TRBD1. Per the germline V gene, CDR1 is GTSNPN and CDR2 is SVGIG (reference sequence). CDR3 length equals 13 residues. V gave up 1 base and J gave up 4 bases; unmatched junction bases: 2. The CDR3 sequence: CAWSGQGSTEAFF. Here the CDR3 DNA reads TGTGCCTGGAGTGGACAGGGGAGCACTGAAGCTTTCTTT.

The chain joins TRBV19 to TRBJ2-4, with D possibly TRBD2 on 6 matching bases. CDR1 and CDR2 (germline): LNHDA, SQIVND (reference sequence). CDR3 length equals 11 residues. Trimming left V 2 bases short and J 11 bases short, with 7 bases between. The CDR3 DNA is TGTGCCAGTAGTATAAGGAGGGTTCAGTACTTC. Protein product: CASSIRRVQYF.

The chain is built from TRBV25-1 and TRBJ2-3, with a weak D call TRBD1 (6 bases). This CDR3 comprises 16 residues. CDR1 and CDR2 (germline): MGHDK, SYGVNS. Between the trimmed V and J ends, which lost 1 base and 2 bases, there was a span of 13 bases. CDR3 residues: CASSEFHQGNTDTQYF. DNA for the CDR3: TGTGCCAGCAGTGAATTTCACCAGGGGAACACAGATACGCAGTATTTT.

The V gene is TRBV10-2, the J gene TRBJ2-2; D is unclear. The V end lost 3 bases, the J end lost 0 bases, and 2 bases lay between the germline ends. Germline V gives CDR1 WSHSY, CDR2 SAAADI. The CDR3 sequence is 13 residues long. The CDR3 protein is CASSDPNTGELFF. Here the CDR3 DNA reads TGCGCCAGCAGTGACCCGAACACCGGGGAGCTGTTTTTT.

The rearrangement links TRBV10-3 to TRBJ2-7, with 9 positions matching TRBD2. V was pared by 4 bases and J by 2 bases, with 3 bases of the junction left unmatched. This CDR3 region has 14 residues. From germline, CDR1 is ENHRY and CDR2 SYGVKD. This CDR3 is CAISGSGSTYEQYF. Here the CDR3 DNA reads TGTGCCATCAGTGGTAGCGGGAGTACCTACGAGCAGTACTTC.